The source of this T cell receptor beta chain is a study of blood T cell repertoires in COVID-19. Study background: From T cells, B-cell-depleted T cells, or PBMCs came the material, which was cDNA or gDNA.

TCRdb keeps only in-frame clones here, not all; method: immunoSEQ multiplex PCR. The data contain under 150,000 clones, roughly 84% of them seen just once; the ten biggest clones take up about 18%. Material for sequencing was peripheral blood. The clonotype originates from a woman aged 80 or over with acute or convalescent COVID-19.

The CDR3 nucleotides read TGTGCCAGTAGTTCCGGGACAGTGAGGGGGGAGCTGTTTTTT. Translating it yields CASSSGTVRGELFF. The chain combines TRBV19 with TRBJ2-2, with 7 bases matching TRBD1. V shed 5 bases and J 8 bases; nucleotides not matched to a gene: 8. Looked up from germline, CDR1 is LNHDA and CDR2 is SQIVND (reference sequence). The CDR3 contains 14 residues.